Shown below are 2 T cell receptor beta chains from a single sample sequenced in a study of control samples from healthy donors and cancer patients (TCRdb year 2020). The method behind the library was the immunoSEQ multiplex PCR assay. Sourced from immuneACCESS, this table was stored by TCRdb with only in-frame sequences that have V and J called. A share of the clones is absent; for the studies checked, an unresolved V gene accounts for under half, and the remainder has no known explanation. The sample profile shows 120,000 or so clones; around 94% of them were found once. The ten largest clones take up 0.58% of the sample. Sample: PBMCs. Receptors originate from a man older than 75 with head and neck cancer.

The chain employs TRBV12-3 or TRBV12-4 and TRBJ1-3; D gene unclear. V lost 6 bases and J lost 2, with 5 bases in between. The CDR3 covers 12 residues. DNA for the CDR3: TGTGCCAGCAGACCTACTGGAAACACCATATATTTT. It codes for CASRPTGNTIYF.

The genes are TRBV4-1 and TRBJ1-4; 7 bases match TRBD1. The CDR3 loop spans 17 amino acids. Germline trimming cut 5 bases from V and 0 bases from J; bases unmatched to any gene: 9. Germline V gene lookup returns CDR1 MGHRA and CDR2 YSYEKL. The CDR3 DNA follows: TGCGCCAGCAGCTTACAGGGGAAAGGGGCAACTAATGAAAAACTGTTTTTT. Amino acid sequence: CASSLQGKGATNEKLFF.